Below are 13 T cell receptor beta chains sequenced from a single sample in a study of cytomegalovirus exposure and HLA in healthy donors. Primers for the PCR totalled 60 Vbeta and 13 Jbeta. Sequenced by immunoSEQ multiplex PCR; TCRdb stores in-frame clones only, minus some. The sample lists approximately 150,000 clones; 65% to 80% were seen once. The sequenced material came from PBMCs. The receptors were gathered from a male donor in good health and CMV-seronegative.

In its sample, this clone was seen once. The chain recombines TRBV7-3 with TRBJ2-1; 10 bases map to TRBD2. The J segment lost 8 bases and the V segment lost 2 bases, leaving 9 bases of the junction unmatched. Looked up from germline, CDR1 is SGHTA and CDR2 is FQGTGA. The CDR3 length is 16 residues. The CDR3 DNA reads TGTGCCAGCAGCTTAGCTAGCGGGAGCGGAGTCTATGAGCAGTTCTTC. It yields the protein CASSLASGSGVYEQFF.

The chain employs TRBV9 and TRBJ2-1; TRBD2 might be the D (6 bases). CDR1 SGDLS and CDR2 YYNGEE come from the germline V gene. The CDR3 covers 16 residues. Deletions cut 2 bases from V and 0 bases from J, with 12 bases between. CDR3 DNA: TGTGCCAGCAGCGTGGAGGGAGGCTTCTCCTACAATGAGCAGTTCTTC. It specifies CASSVEGGFSYNEQFF.

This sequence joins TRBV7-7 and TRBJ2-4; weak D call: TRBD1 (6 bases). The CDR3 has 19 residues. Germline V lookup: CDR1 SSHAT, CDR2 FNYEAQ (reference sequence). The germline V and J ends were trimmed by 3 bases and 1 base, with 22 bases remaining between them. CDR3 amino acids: CASSLPEQGKGRAKNIQYF. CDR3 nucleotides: TGTGCCAGCAGCTTGCCGGAACAGGGTAAAGGAAGGGCCAAAAACATTCAGTACTTC.

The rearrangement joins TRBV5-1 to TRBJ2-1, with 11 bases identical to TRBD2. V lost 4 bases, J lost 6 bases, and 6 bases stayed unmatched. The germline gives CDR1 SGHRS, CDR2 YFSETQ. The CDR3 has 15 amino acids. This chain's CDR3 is CASSPGTSGSNEQFF. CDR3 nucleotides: TGCGCCAGCAGCCCCGGGACTAGCGGATCCAATGAGCAGTTCTTC.

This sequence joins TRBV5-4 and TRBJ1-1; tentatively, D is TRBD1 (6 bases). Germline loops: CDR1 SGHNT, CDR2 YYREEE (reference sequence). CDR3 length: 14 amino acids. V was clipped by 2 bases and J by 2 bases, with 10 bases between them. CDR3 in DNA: TGTGCCAGCAGCTTCGTGGGGGCTAACACTGAAGCTTTCTTT. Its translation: CASSFVGANTEAFF.

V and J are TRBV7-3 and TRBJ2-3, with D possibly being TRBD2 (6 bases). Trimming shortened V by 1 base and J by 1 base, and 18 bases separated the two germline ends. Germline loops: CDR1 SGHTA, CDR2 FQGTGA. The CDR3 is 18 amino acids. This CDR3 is CASSLKGAGMIGTDTQYF. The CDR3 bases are TGTGCCAGCAGCTTAAAAGGGGCGGGGATGATAGGCACAGATACGCAGTATTTT. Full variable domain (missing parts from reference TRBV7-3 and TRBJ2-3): GAGVSQTPSNKVTEKGKYVELRCDPISGHTALYWYRQSLGQGPEFLIYFQGTGAADDSGLPNDRFFAVRPEGSVSTLKIQRTERGDSAVYLCASSLKGAGMIGTDTQYFGPGTRLTVL.

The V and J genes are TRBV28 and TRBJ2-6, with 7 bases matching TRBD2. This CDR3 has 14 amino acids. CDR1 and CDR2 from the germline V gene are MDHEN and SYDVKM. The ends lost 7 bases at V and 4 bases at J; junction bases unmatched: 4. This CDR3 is CASTPGGGANVLTF. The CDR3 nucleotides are TGTGCCAGCACCCCGGGGGGAGGGGCCAACGTCCTGACTTTC. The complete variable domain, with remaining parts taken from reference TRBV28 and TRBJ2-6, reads DVKVTQSSRYLVKRTGEKVFLECVQDMDHENMFWYRQDPGLGLRLIYFSYDVKMKEKGDIPEGYSVSREKKERFSLILESASTNQTSMYLCASTPGGGANVLTFGAGSRLTVL.

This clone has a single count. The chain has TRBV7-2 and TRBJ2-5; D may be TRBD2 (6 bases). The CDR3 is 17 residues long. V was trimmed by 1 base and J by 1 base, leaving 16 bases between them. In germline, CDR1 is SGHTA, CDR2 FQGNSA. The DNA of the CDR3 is TGTGCCAGCAGCTTAGAAGTTTGGGGGGTGGGCCAAGAGACCCAGTACTTC. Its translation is CASSLEVWGVGQETQYF.

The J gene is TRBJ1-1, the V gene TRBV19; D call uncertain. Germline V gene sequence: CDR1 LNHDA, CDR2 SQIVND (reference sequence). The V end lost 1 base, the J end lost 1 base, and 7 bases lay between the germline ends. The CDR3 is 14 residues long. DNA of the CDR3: TGTGCCAGTAGTATAGGGCAGGCGAACACTGAAGCTTTCTTT. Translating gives CASSIGQANTEAFF. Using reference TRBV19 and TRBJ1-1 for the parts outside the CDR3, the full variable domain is DGGITQSPKYLFRKEGQNVTLSCEQNLNHDAMYWYRQDPGQGLRLIYYSQIVNDFQKGDIAEGYSVSREKKESFPLTVTSAQKNPTAFYLCASSIGQANTEAFFGQGTRLTVV.

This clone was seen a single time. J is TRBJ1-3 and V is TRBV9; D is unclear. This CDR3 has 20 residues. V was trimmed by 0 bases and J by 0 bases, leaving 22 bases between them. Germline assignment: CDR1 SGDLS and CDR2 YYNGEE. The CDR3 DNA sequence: TGTGCCAGCAGCGTAGGACGGCTTCGTGGAGCCAAGAACTCTGGAAACACCATATATTTT. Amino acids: CASSVGRLRGAKNSGNTIYF.

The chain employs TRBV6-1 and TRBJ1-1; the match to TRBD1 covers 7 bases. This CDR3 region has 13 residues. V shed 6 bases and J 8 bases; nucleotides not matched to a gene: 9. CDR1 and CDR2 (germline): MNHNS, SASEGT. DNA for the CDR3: TGTGCCAGCAGGGCTTTGTCGGGACAGGAAGCTTTCTTT. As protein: CASRALSGQEAFF.

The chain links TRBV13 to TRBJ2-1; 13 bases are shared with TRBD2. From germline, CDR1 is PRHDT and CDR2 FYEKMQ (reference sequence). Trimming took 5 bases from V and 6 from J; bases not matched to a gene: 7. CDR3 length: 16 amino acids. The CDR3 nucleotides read TGTGCCAGCAGCCCGCCGGGACTAGCGGGATTCAATGAGCAGTTCTTC. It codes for CASSPPGLAGFNEQFF.

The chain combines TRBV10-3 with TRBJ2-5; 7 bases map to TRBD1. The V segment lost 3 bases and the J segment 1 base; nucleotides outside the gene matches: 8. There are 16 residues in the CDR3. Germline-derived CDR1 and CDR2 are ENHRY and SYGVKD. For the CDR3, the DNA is TGTGCCATCAGTGAACCTAACCGGGACAGCCAAGAGACCCAGTACTTC. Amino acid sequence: CAISEPNRDSQETQYF.